One and the same sample provided the 9 T cell receptor beta chains below, sequenced in a study of molecular identifiers for immune sequencing clone quantification. TCRdb ran MiXCR on the PCR reads and lists one entry per CDR3 protein. The sample gives 250,000 to 400,000 distinct CDR3 sequences, 20% to 25% of which show up once; 0.81% is in the top ten. The material sequenced was naive CD8+ T cells from blood, with Jurkat cell RNA spiked in. Specified subset: FACS-sorted CD8+CD4-CCR7+CD45RA+ naive T cells. These receptors came from a human donor in good health. Some libraries in this study had Jurkat cell RNA spiked in.

The rearrangement links TRBV27 to TRBJ1-1; D uncertain. From germline, CDR1 is MNHEY and CDR2 SMNVEV (reference sequence). V was clipped by 5 bases and J by 1 base, with 8 bases between them. The CDR3 is 13 amino acids. CDR3 residues: CASSNTGNTEAFF. CDR3 nucleotide sequence: TGTGCCAGCAGTAACACTGGGAACACTGAAGCTTTCTTT.

In the case of this clonotype: A read error may explain this, as a much larger clone is one base away. This chain connects TRBV6-2 or TRBV6-3 to TRBJ1-1; TRBD1 matches at 10 bases. Germline CDR1 reads MNHEY; CDR2 reads SVGEGT. J lost 1 base, V lost 6 bases, and 2 bases had no gene match. This CDR3 contains 14 residues. The CDR3 spells CASRGQGPNTEAFF. The CDR3 region has the DNA TGTGCCAGCAGGGGACAGGGGCCGAACACTGAAGCTTTCTTT.

There are a few counts of this clonotype. This chain joins TRBV9 and TRBJ2-7; 10 bases match TRBD2. The CDR3 extends over 16 amino acids. Germline V gene lookup returns CDR1 SGDLS and CDR2 YYNGEE. Trimming at V came to 4 bases and at J to 6 bases, leaving 13 bases not matched to a gene. The CDR3 bases are TGTGCCAGCAGCCCCCGACCCAGCGGGGGGGCCCCCGAGCAGTACTTC. This sequence encodes CASSPRPSGGAPEQYF.

This clonotype was seen ten or more times. The rearrangement links TRBV5-1 to TRBJ2-7, with 14 bases lining up with TRBD2. Looked up from germline, CDR1 is SGHRS and CDR2 is YFSETQ. The length of the CDR3 is 15 residues. The ends lost 4 bases at V and 6 bases at J; junction bases unmatched: 6. The CDR3 coding sequence is TGCGCCAGCAGCACGGGACTAGCGGGAGATTTCGAGCAGTACTTC. This codes for CASSTGLAGDFEQYF.

In the case of this clonotype: Just one base apart from a much larger clone, this may be a read error. V and J are TRBV7-6 and TRBJ2-3; D perhaps matches TRBD1 (6 bases). Trimming removed 8 bases at V and 4 bases at J, with 16 bases between. Looked up from germline, CDR1 is SGHVS and CDR2 is FNYEAQ. CDR3 length: 14 residues. CDR3 sequence (DNA): TGTGCCAGCTGCTGGACAGCCCTGGCAGATACGCAGTATTTT. The encoded protein is CASCWTALADTQYF.

This clonotype was picked up many times. The chain carries TRBV11-1 and TRBJ2-5; perhaps TRBD1 as D (5 bases). The length of the CDR3 is 14 residues. In germline, CDR1 is SGHAT, CDR2 FQDESV (reference sequence). V was clipped by 6 bases and J by 2 bases, with 13 bases between them. The CDR3: CASRRVAGQETQYF. The CDR3, as DNA: TGTGCCAGCAGAAGGGTTGCAGGGCAAGAGACCCAGTACTTC. The whole variable domain, filled in from reference TRBV11-1 and TRBJ2-5, reads EAEVAQSPRYKITEKSQAVAFWCDPISGHATLYWYRQILGQGPELLVQFQDESVVDDSQLPKDRFSAERLKGVDSTLKIQPAELGDSAMYLCASRRVAGQETQYFGPGTRLLVL.

In regard to this clonotype: This clone may be a read error of a much larger clone one base away. The rearrangement joins TRBV5-1 to TRBJ2-3; D might be TRBD2 (6 bases). Germline V gene data show CDR1 as SGHRS and CDR2 as YFSETQ. This CDR3 contains 15 residues. CDR3 sequence: CASSLQLVPGDTRYF. The DNA of the CDR3 is TGCGCCAGCAGCTTACAACTAGTCCCGGGAGATACGCGGTATTTT.

This clonotype has a count of ten or more. The V gene is TRBV7-9, the J gene TRBJ2-1; D is perhaps TRBD1 (6 bases). The CDR3 totals 16 residues. Trimming left V 1 base short and J 0 bases short, with 10 bases between. Germline V gene lookup returns CDR1 SEHNR and CDR2 FQNEAQ (reference sequence). The CDR3 sequence is CASSLVQGPSYNEQFF. The CDR3 region has the DNA TGTGCCAGCAGCTTAGTTCAGGGGCCCTCCTACAATGAGCAGTTCTTC. The variable domain in full, with the rest retrieved from reference TRBV7-9 and TRBJ2-1, is DTGVSQNPRHKITKRGQNVTFRCDPISEHNRLYWYRQTLGQGPEFLTYFQNEAQLEKSRLLSDRFSAERPKGSFSTLEIQRTEQGDSAMYLCASSLVQGPSYNEQFFGPGTRLTVL.

This clonotype was observed many times. The chain couples TRBV7-6 to TRBJ2-3, with D uncertain. CDR1 SGHVS and CDR2 FNYEAQ come from the germline V gene. The ends were cut back, 4 bases at V and 1 base at J, with 12 bases in the middle. The CDR3 runs to 15 residues. CDR3 loop: CASSWTAERTDTQYF. The DNA of the CDR3 is TGTGCCAGCAGCTGGACGGCCGAGCGCACAGATACGCAGTATTTT.